The 4 T cell receptor beta chains presented below share a single source sample, sequenced in a study of Ad26.COV2.S vaccination and SARS-CoV-2 variants. This table comes from immunoSEQ multiplex PCR, and its TCRdb copy is limited to in-frame clones, with some not included. The top ten hold around 6.3% of the sample, which has about 180,000 clones, around nine tenths seen once. The sample in question was peripheral blood, obtained after recovery from COVID-19. The receptors derive from a human donor who had recovered from COVID-19.

A single count supports this clone. This chain connects TRBV11-2 to TRBJ2-3, with 10 positions matching TRBD1. Germline V gives CDR1 SGHAT, CDR2 FQNNGV. J lost 3 bases, V lost 3 bases, and 3 bases had no gene match. This CDR3 region has 15 residues. CDR3 sequence (DNA): TGTGCCAGCAGCTTGGGACAGGGGAGGACAGATACGCAGTATTTT. This sequence encodes CASSLGQGRTDTQYF.

A remark on this clone: This CDR3 is also generated by other DNA sequences in the sample. The CDR3 is CASSQGASGRGSEQYF. CDR3 in DNA: TGCGCCAGCAGCCAAGGCGCTAGCGGGAGAGGAAGCGAGCAGTACTTC. J is TRBJ2-7 and V is TRBV4-1; 10 bases fit TRBD2. This CDR3 has 16 amino acids. The V gene's germline CDR1 is MGHRA and CDR2 YSYEKL. Trimming took 1 base from V and 6 from J; bases not matched to a gene: 9.

This clone occurred a few times. The J gene is TRBJ2-1, the V gene TRBV2, with D unclear. The CDR3 covers 13 residues. V was clipped by 4 bases and J by 4 bases, with 8 bases between them. The germline gives CDR1 SNHLY, CDR2 FYNNEI. CDR3 amino acids: CASSGRVYNEQFF. The CDR3 coding sequence is TGTGCCAGCAGTGGACGGGTATACAATGAGCAGTTCTTC.

The chain uses TRBV14 and TRBJ1-1; TRBD1 matches 8 bases. The V segment lost 3 bases and the J segment 7 bases; nucleotides outside the gene matches: 4. This CDR3 has 13 residues. Germline-derived CDR1 and CDR2 are SGHDN and FVKESK. The CDR3 spells CASSHSGGGEAFF. In DNA form, the CDR3 reads TGTGCCAGCAGCCACTCAGGGGGCGGTGAAGCTTTCTTT.